This passage covers 19 T cell receptor beta chains from one sample sequenced in a study of blood T cell repertoires in COVID-19. Profiling relied on immunoSEQ multiplex PCR, and the TCRdb table lists in-frame clones only, not all of them. The sample holds some 150,000 clones, approximately 78% seen once. Sequencing used peripheral blood. Receptor source: a man older than 75 with acute or convalescent COVID-19.

This chain connects TRBV18 to TRBJ2-7; D perhaps matches TRBD1 (6 bases). Germline CDR1 KGHSH, CDR2 LQKENI. This CDR3 has 13 amino acids. V was trimmed by 3 bases and J by 7 bases, leaving 13 bases between them. The DNA of the CDR3 is TGTGCCAGCTCACCTTGGGGGCCAGGGGAGCAGTACTTC. Its translation: CASSPWGPGEQYF. The full variable domain, its missing parts supplied by reference TRBV18 and TRBJ2-7, is NAGVMQNPRHLVRRRGQEARLRCSPMKGHSHVYWYRQLPEEGLKFMVYLQKENIIDESGMPKERFSAEFPKEGPSILRIQQVVRGDSAAYFCASSPWGPGEQYFGPGTRLTVT.

Only a few counts were recorded for this clone. The rearrangement joins TRBV19 to TRBJ2-5, with a tentative D call TRBD1 (5 bases). V was clipped by 4 bases and J by 5 bases, with 11 bases between them. CDR3 size: 13 residues. Germline V lookup: CDR1 LNHDA, CDR2 SQIVND (reference sequence). CDR3 DNA sequence: TGTGCCAGTAGTAATACAGCAGGGGAGACCCAGTACTTC. The encoded protein is CASSNTAGETQYF. The whole variable domain, remainder taken from reference TRBV19 and TRBJ2-5, is DGGITQSPKYLFRKEGQNVTLSCEQNLNHDAMYWYRQDPGQGLRLIYYSQIVNDFQKGDIAEGYSVSREKKESFPLTVTSAQKNPTAFYLCASSNTAGETQYFGPGTRLLVL.

The V call is TRBV24-1, the J call TRBJ2-1; TRBD2 matches 10 bases. Germline lookup yields CDR1 KGHDR and CDR2 SFDVKD. The CDR3 is 16 amino acids. V trimming: 2 bases; J trimming: 8 bases; junction bases outside the gene matches: 8. This CDR3 reads CATSDSSGGGYDEQFF. CDR3 coding DNA: TGTGCCACCAGTGATTCCAGCGGGGGGGGGTACGATGAGCAGTTCTTC.

V gene TRBV5-1 combines with J gene TRBJ2-1, with 12 bases lining up with TRBD1. The germline V gene has CDR1 SGHRS and CDR2 YFSETQ. Trimming took 0 bases from V and 10 from J; bases not matched to a gene: 8. This CDR3 is 16 amino acids long. The DNA for the CDR3 is TGCGCCAGCAGCTTGGGACCAACCGGGACAGGGGGCGAGCAGTTCTTC. This gives the protein CASSLGPTGTGGEQFF.

The genes are TRBV28 and TRBJ2-3, with D unclear. V lost 2 bases to trimming and J lost 0 bases, with 6 bases between them. Germline CDR1 reads MDHEN; CDR2 reads SYDVKM. The CDR3 runs to 14 residues. The CDR3 DNA reads TGTGCCAGCAGTTTACTTACTAGCACAGATACGCAGTATTTT. Its translation: CASSLLTSTDTQYF.

J is TRBJ2-1 and V is TRBV5-1; the match to TRBD2 covers 8 bases. Trimming cost V 4 bases and J 0 bases; bases outside gene matches: 3. The CDR3 is 15 residues long. Germline V CDR1 and CDR2: SGHRS, YFSETQ. The DNA for the CDR3 is TGCGCCAGCAGCATAGCGGGGAGCTCCTACAATGAGCAGTTCTTC. Residues: CASSIAGSSYNEQFF.

The table lists this clone with a count of one. The V gene is TRBV6-6, the J gene TRBJ2-3; D is uncertain. The CDR3 consists of 13 residues. CDR1 and CDR2 from the germline V gene are MNHNY and SVGAGI (reference sequence). V lost 2 bases to trimming and J lost 4 bases, with 7 bases between them. CDR3 amino acids: CASSYPFADTQYF. DNA for the CDR3: TGTGCCAGCAGTTACCCGTTCGCAGATACGCAGTATTTT.

The rearrangement uses TRBV2 and TRBJ2-5; 14 bases line up with TRBD2. Germline CDR1 reads SNHLY; CDR2 reads FYNNEI. Trimming removed 6 bases from V and 5 bases from J; junction bases left unmatched: 11. CDR3 length: 17 amino acids. CDR3 in DNA: TGTGCCAGCAGAAGACTAGCGGGGGGGCCTGGTGTTGAGACCCAGTACTTC. It is translated as CASRRLAGGPGVETQYF.

V usage is TRBV24-1 and J usage is TRBJ1-2, with no clear D. This CDR3 contains 14 residues. The germline CDR1 and CDR2 sequences are KGHDR and SFDVKD. V was cut by 3 bases and J by 0 bases, with 7 bases left in between. This CDR3 reads CATSDLVTNYGYTF. CDR3 nucleotide sequence: TGTGCCACCAGTGATCTAGTTACTAACTATGGCTACACCTTC.

The chain carries TRBV6-1 and TRBJ2-1; no reliable D call. Per germline, CDR1 MNHNS and CDR2 SASEGT. Trimming shortened V by 0 bases and J by 2 bases, and 5 bases separated the two germline ends. The CDR3 sequence is 14 residues long. The DNA for the CDR3 is TGTGCCAGCAGTGAAGCCCGAGCCTACAATGAGCAGTTCTTC. It is translated as CASSEARAYNEQFF.

The genes are TRBV28 and TRBJ2-1; 8 bases match TRBD2. In germline, CDR1 is MDHEN, CDR2 SYDVKM. The CDR3 is 16 amino acids. J gave up 4 bases and V 6 bases, and 11 bases lay outside the gene matches. CDR3: CASSLGGSGIYNEQFF. The CDR3 bases are TGTGCCAGCAGCCTAGGGGGTAGCGGGATATACAATGAGCAGTTCTTC.

The chain uses TRBV7-2 and TRBJ2-7; tentatively, D is TRBD1 (6 bases). V was trimmed by 3 bases and J by 0 bases, leaving 9 bases between them. The germline CDR1 and CDR2 sequences are SGHTA and FQGNSA. This CDR3 is built from 14 residues. The CDR3 here is CASSFGQSSYEQYF. CDR3 bases: TGTGCCAGCAGCTTCGGACAGAGCTCCTACGAGCAGTACTTC.

This sequence joins TRBV28 and TRBJ2-3, with 7 nucleotides matching TRBD2. The length of the CDR3 is 16 residues. The ends lost 4 bases at V and 6 bases at J; junction bases unmatched: 13. Germline V gene data show CDR1 as MDHEN and CDR2 as SYDVKM. DNA for the CDR3: TGTGCCAGCAGTTCGGCGGCAGCGGGGAGACGGGATACGCAGTATTTT. This encodes CASSSAAAGRRDTQYF. Supplemented by reference TRBV28 and TRBJ2-3, the full variable domain reads DVKVTQSSRYLVKRTGEKVFLECVQDMDHENMFWYRQDPGLGLRLIYFSYDVKMKEKGDIPEGYSVSREKKERFSLILESASTNQTSMYLCASSSAAAGRRDTQYFGPGTRLTVL.

The genes are TRBV11-3 and TRBJ2-1; 9 positions match TRBD2. This CDR3 is built from 19 residues. Germline V CDR1 and CDR2: SGHNT, YENEEA. The trim removed 1 base at V and 0 bases at J, leaving 10 bases unmatched. CDR3 amino acids: CASSLAGGIAGASYNEQFF. Here the CDR3 DNA reads TGTGCCAGCAGCTTAGCGGGGGGCATAGCGGGGGCCTCCTACAATGAGCAGTTCTTC. Variable domain in full (rest from reference TRBV11-3 and TRBJ2-1): EAGVVQSPRYKIIEKKQPVAFWCNPISGHNTLYWYLQNLGQGPELLIRYENEEAVDDSQLPKDRFSAERLKGVDSTLKIQPAELGDSAVYLCASSLAGGIAGASYNEQFFGPGTRLTVL.

The V call is TRBV3-1 (or the pseudogene TRBV3-2), the J call TRBJ1-1; D is uncertain. CDR3 length: 14 residues. The V and J ends lost 1 base and 1 base respectively, with 7 bases between them. Per the germline V gene, CDR1 is LGHDT and CDR2 is YNNKEL (reference sequence). This chain's CDR3 is CASSQASRNTEAFF. The CDR3 DNA reads TGTGCCAGCAGCCAAGCTTCCAGGAACACTGAAGCTTTCTTT.

The V gene is TRBV28, the J gene TRBJ1-5; D perhaps matches TRBD1 (6 bases). The CDR3 spans 16 residues. Germline CDR1 is MDHEN and CDR2 is SYDVKM. V lost 4 bases and J 1 base, leaving 14 bases between the germline ends. The CDR3, as DNA: TGTGCCAGCAGTTCAGGGGACGGGGCCAGCAATCAGCCCCAGCATTTT. It encodes CASSSGDGASNQPQHF.

This chain joins TRBV3-1 (or the pseudogene TRBV3-2) and TRBJ1-3, with TRBD1 identical over 11 bases. Germline V lookup: CDR1 LGHDT, CDR2 YNNKEL (reference sequence). Trimming at V came to 1 base and at J to 5 bases, leaving 4 bases not matched to a gene. The CDR3 is made up of 16 amino acids. In nucleotides, the CDR3 is TGTGCCAGCAGCCAAGCGGGACAGGGGGATAGAAACACCATATATTTT. This encodes CASSQAGQGDRNTIYF.

The chain combines TRBV19 with TRBJ1-1; tentatively, D is TRBD1 (6 bases). Germline V gene data show CDR1 as LNHDA and CDR2 as SQIVND (reference sequence). This CDR3 has 15 residues. V lost 4 bases and J 2 bases, leaving 14 bases between the germline ends. The CDR3 reads CASSTQGRGNTEAFF. CDR3 in DNA: TGTGCCAGTAGTACACAGGGAAGGGGCAACACTGAAGCTTTCTTT.

The rearrangement uses TRBV6-5 and TRBJ1-3, with 8 nucleotides matching TRBD1. Trimming took 5 bases from V and 0 from J; bases not matched to a gene: 3. Germline-derived CDR1 and CDR2 are MNHEY and SVGAGI. CDR3 length: 15 amino acids. CDR3 in amino acids: CASSSTGGSGNTIYF. The CDR3 DNA reads as TGTGCCAGCAGTAGTACAGGGGGCTCTGGAAACACCATATATTTT.